This TCR beta chain comes out of a study of blood T cell repertoires in COVID-19 (dated by TCRdb to the early 2020s). Background for the entire study: Samples covering the acute and convalescent phases of COVID-19 were provided by collaborators in the United States, Italy and Spain. The material from the prospective study consisted of cDNA or gDNA derived from T cells, B-cell-depleted T cells, or PBMCs. The samples were drawn from the first 160 participants of the ongoing ImmuneRACE study and from 950 to 1,500 subjects provided by 6 global collaborators. HLA class I and class II types, where available, came from metadata supplied by the sample provider rather than from assay-based typing. Deeply sampled blood TCRbeta repertoires from subjects exposed to, actively infected with, or recovered from COVID-19 were included in the dataset. The repertoires were released in a freely available public database intended as a resource for research on the immune response to SARS-CoV-2. A de-identified subject ID, COVID-19 status, age in years and sex were almost always included in the sample metadata.

TCRbeta CDR3 regions were amplified from genomic DNA using the immunoSEQ Assay, a bias-controlled multiplex PCR. The paper's processing steps were these. The number of nucleated cells in each sample was estimated by amplification of reference gene primers within the assay. To quantify the absolute abundance of each unique TCRbeta CDR3 rearrangement, sequence reads were collapsed and filtered. For each sample, productive Simpson clonality was calculated as the square root of Simpson's diversity index across productive rearrangements. Entries here come from immuneACCESS through TCRdb and include only in-frame sequences with V and J called. Some clones fail to appear in such tables; in the studies checked, an unresolved V gene covers under half of the shortfall, and the cause of the remainder is unknown. V, J and clone size reflect that table, while D and trimming were determined from the DNA. For this sample the table gives approximately 140,000 clones, of which approximately 88% were detected only once. Jointly, the top ten make up under 2.5% of the sample.

Each collaborating institution followed its own protocols to collect whole blood in K2EDTA tubes. For TCRbeta analysis, collaborator samples were shipped as frozen whole blood, as isolated PBMCs, or as DNA extracted from either sample type. In the germline V gene, CDR1 corresponds to MNHEY and CDR2 to SVGEGT. V is clipped by 7 bases and J by 5 bases, and the sequence between their germline boundaries is 22 bases long. Counted from cysteine to phenylalanine, this CDR3 has 16 amino acids. CDR3 DNA is the only sequence kept; it has 48 bases, read in frame from the first base. Broad study findings and their caveats: How much clinical and demographic metadata was included differed by source and by participant, and the metadata was provided uncurated.

Remarks on this clone: No cognate antigen has been identified for it. It has no much larger one-base neighbor in the sample; base qualities were not kept.

The sequenced sample was peripheral blood. This TCR was recovered from a man between 65 and 85 years old with acute or convalescent COVID-19. Recombination connected TRBV6-2 or TRBV6-3 to TRBJ2-3; TRBD1 might be the D gene, on 5 matching bases. The nucleotides read TGTGCCAGCACCCCTAGGGGAAGTCCTTTTGGAGATACGCAGTATTTT. Translated, it gives CASTPRGSPFGDTQYF.